These T cell receptor beta chains were read from a single sample in a study of blood T cell repertoires in COVID-19. Profiled with immunoSEQ multiplex PCR; TCRdb holds only in-frame clones, not every one. Found here are over 110,000 clones, 70% to 90% of them singletons; the top ten hold approximately 2%. Sequenced input: peripheral blood. Receptors originate from a man in his 70s with acute or convalescent COVID-19. CDR3s include the opening cysteine and the closing phenylalanine or tryptophan. Each record gives: J gene, V gene, CDR3 length, CDR3 protein.

J gene: TRBJ1-1
V gene: TRBV29-1
CDR3 length: 11
CDR3 protein: CSVHRGGEAFF

J gene: TRBJ1-2
V gene: TRBV28
CDR3 length: 14
CDR3 protein: CASSPADRGYGYTF

J gene: TRBJ1-1
V gene: TRBV24-1
CDR3 length: 15
CDR3 protein: CATSETGRVGTEAFF

J gene: TRBJ1-5
V gene: TRBV19
CDR3 length: 14
CDR3 protein: CASSIQGGNQPQHF

J gene: TRBJ1-2
V gene: TRBV29-1
CDR3 length: 13
CDR3 protein: CSAGRQGANGYTF

J gene: TRBJ1-5
V gene: TRBV19
CDR3 length: 13
CDR3 protein: CASSISGNQPQHF

J gene: TRBJ1-1
V gene: TRBV5-1
CDR3 length: 13
CDR3 protein: CASSRGENTEAFF

J gene: TRBJ1-1
V gene: TRBV6-4
CDR3 length: 12
CDR3 protein: CATGGVNTEAFF

J gene: TRBJ2-3
V gene: TRBV29-1
CDR3 length: 13
CDR3 protein: CSVEMRGADTQYF

J gene: TRBJ2-1
V gene: TRBV3-1/TRBV3-2
CDR3 length: 13
CDR3 protein: CASSQVSVYEQFF

J gene: TRBJ1-4
V gene: TRBV5-8
CDR3 length: 15
CDR3 protein: CASSLSGINDEKLFF

J gene: TRBJ2-7
V gene: TRBV29-1
CDR3 length: 13
CDR3 protein: CSVADLTLREQYF

J gene: TRBJ1-1
V gene: TRBV2
CDR3 length: 15
CDR3 protein: CASSDITGTYTEAFF

J gene: TRBJ1-4
V gene: TRBV10-3
CDR3 length: 16
CDR3 protein: CAISEDREVGNEKLFF

J gene: TRBJ1-2
V gene: TRBV10-3
CDR3 length: 12
CDR3 protein: CAISGQGYGYTF

J gene: TRBJ2-7
V gene: TRBV24-1
CDR3 length: 14
CDR3 protein: CATSDLRDRDEQYF

J gene: TRBJ2-7
V gene: TRBV7-2
CDR3 length: 14
CDR3 protein: CASSPRQGPYEQYF

J gene: TRBJ2-5
V gene: TRBV5-1
CDR3 length: 16
CDR3 protein: CASSLAASGGAETQYF

J gene: TRBJ2-7
V gene: TRBV7-8
CDR3 length: 14
CDR3 protein: CASSESGGRYEQYF

J gene: TRBJ1-1
V gene: TRBV19
CDR3 length: 14
CDR3 protein: CASSTGTGNTEAFF

J gene: TRBJ1-3
V gene: TRBV9
CDR3 length: 13
CDR3 protein: CASSGETGNTIYF

J gene: TRBJ2-7
V gene: TRBV10-3
CDR3 length: 13
CDR3 protein: CATRDRGPYEQYF

J gene: TRBJ2-2
V gene: TRBV7-7
CDR3 length: 15
CDR3 protein: CASSRSNTNTGELFF

J gene: TRBJ1-5
V gene: TRBV6-1
CDR3 length: 14
CDR3 protein: CASSEQDSNQPQHF

J gene: TRBJ1-3
V gene: TRBV5-4
CDR3 length: 15
CDR3 protein: CASSTRDSLRNTIYF

J gene: TRBJ1-1
V gene: TRBV11-3
CDR3 length: 14
CDR3 protein: CASSFGGGNTEAFF

J gene: TRBJ2-7
V gene: TRBV12-3/TRBV12-4
CDR3 length: 13
CDR3 protein: CASKTGGSYEQYF

J gene: TRBJ1-2
V gene: TRBV12-3/TRBV12-4
CDR3 length: 13
CDR3 protein: CASSSGRGYGYTF

J gene: TRBJ2-7
V gene: TRBV28
CDR3 length: 14
CDR3 protein: CASSFQGQLYEQYF

J gene: TRBJ1-5
V gene: TRBV6-5
CDR3 length: 15
CDR3 protein: CASSLGGTGGQPQHF

J gene: TRBJ1-2
V gene: TRBV3-1/TRBV3-2
CDR3 length: 12
CDR3 protein: CASSQGDSGYTF

J gene: TRBJ2-7
V gene: TRBV5-1
CDR3 length: 14
CDR3 protein: CASSSDGSSYEQYF

J gene: TRBJ2-1
V gene: TRBV29-1
CDR3 length: 15
CDR3 protein: CSAISSGQPYNEQFF

J gene: TRBJ1-1
V gene: TRBV27
CDR3 length: 14
CDR3 protein: CASRVGQGDTEAFF

J gene: TRBJ1-3
V gene: TRBV14
CDR3 length: 16
CDR3 protein: CASSQEVGQSRNTIYF

J gene: TRBJ2-7
V gene: TRBV5-4
CDR3 length: 14
CDR3 protein: CASSKGQHTYEQYF

J gene: TRBJ1-2
V gene: TRBV7-2
CDR3 length: 13
CDR3 protein: CASSLAGGQGYTF

J gene: TRBJ1-1
V gene: TRBV10-3
CDR3 length: 12
CDR3 protein: CATRDRVGEAFF

J gene: TRBJ2-2
V gene: TRBV5-8
CDR3 length: 15
CDR3 protein: CASTPRGRDTGELFF

J gene: TRBJ1-1
V gene: TRBV5-1
CDR3 length: 14
CDR3 protein: CASSSGQGTAEAFF

J gene: TRBJ2-3
V gene: TRBV11-2
CDR3 length: 15
CDR3 protein: CASSLVGSGTDTQYF

J gene: TRBJ2-6
V gene: TRBV6-5
CDR3 length: 14
CDR3 protein: CASRFISGANVLTF

J gene: TRBJ1-1
V gene: TRBV5-4
CDR3 length: 15
CDR3 protein: CASSHAPSVNTEAFF

J gene: TRBJ2-3
V gene: TRBV10-3
CDR3 length: 12
CDR3 protein: CAISERGDTQYF

J gene: TRBJ1-1
V gene: TRBV6-5
CDR3 length: 13
CDR3 protein: CASRTKSNTEAFF

J gene: TRBJ1-5
V gene: TRBV19
CDR3 length: 15
CDR3 protein: CASSIFNQADQPQHF

J gene: TRBJ1-1
V gene: TRBV6-5
CDR3 length: 16
CDR3 protein: CASSLNRGSRNTEAFF

J gene: TRBJ2-5
V gene: TRBV18
CDR3 length: 14
CDR3 protein: CASSPRGRMETQYF

J gene: TRBJ2-1
V gene: TRBV7-2
CDR3 length: 16
CDR3 protein: CASSVRTGGAYNEQFF